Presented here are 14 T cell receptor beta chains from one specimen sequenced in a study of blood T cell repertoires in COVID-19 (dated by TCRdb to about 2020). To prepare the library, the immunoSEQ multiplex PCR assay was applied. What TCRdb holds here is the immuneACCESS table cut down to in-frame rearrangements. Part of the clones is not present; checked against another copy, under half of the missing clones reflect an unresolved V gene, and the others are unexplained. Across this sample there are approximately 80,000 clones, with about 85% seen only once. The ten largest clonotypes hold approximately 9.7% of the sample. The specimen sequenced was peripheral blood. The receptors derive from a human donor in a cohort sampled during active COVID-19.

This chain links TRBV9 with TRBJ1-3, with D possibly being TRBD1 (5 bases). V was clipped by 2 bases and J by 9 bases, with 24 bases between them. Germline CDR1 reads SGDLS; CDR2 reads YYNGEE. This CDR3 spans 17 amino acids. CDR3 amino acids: CASSVAEPGLSGGTIYF. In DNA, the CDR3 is TGTGCCAGCAGCGTCGCTGAACCCGGACTTTCCGGGGGCACCATATATTTT.

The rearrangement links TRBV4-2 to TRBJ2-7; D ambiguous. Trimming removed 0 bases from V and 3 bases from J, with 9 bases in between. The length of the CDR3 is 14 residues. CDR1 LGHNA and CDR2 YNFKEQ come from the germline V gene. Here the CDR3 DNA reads TGTGCCAGCAGCCAAGAGCAGGATTTCTACGAGCAGTACTTC. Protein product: CASSQEQDFYEQYF.

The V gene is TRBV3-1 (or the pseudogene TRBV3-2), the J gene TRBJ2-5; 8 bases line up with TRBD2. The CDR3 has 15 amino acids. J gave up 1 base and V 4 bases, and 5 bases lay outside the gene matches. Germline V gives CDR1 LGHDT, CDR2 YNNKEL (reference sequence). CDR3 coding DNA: TGTGCCAGCAGCCCCGAGCGGGGGCTCCAAGAGACCCAGTACTTC. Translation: CASSPERGLQETQYF.

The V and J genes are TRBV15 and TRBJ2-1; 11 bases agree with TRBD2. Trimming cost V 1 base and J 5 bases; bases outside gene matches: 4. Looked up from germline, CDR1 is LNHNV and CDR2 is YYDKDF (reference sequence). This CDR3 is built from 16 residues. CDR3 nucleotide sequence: TGTGCCACCAGCAGAGCAGGGACTAGCGGTAACAATGAGCAGTTCTTC. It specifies CATSRAGTSGNNEQFF.

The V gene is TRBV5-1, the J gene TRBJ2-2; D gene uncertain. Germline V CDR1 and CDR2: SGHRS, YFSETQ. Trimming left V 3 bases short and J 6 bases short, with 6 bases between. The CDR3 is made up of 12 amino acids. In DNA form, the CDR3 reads TGCGCCAGCAGCTCGAGCGCCGGGGAGCTGTTTTTT. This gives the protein CASSSSAGELFF.

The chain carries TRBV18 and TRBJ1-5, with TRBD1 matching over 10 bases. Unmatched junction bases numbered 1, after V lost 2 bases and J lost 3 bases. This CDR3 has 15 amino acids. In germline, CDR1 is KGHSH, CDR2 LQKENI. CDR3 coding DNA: TGTGCCAGCTCACCAGGGACAGGGGTCAATCAGCCCCAGCATTTT. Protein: CASSPGTGVNQPQHF.

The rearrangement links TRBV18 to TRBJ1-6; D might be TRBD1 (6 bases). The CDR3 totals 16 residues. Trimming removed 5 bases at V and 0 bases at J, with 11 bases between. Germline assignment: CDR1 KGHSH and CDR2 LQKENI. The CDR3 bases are TGTGCCAGCTCATGGACAGAAAGCTCCTATAATTCACCCCTCCACTTT. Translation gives CASSWTESSYNSPLHF.

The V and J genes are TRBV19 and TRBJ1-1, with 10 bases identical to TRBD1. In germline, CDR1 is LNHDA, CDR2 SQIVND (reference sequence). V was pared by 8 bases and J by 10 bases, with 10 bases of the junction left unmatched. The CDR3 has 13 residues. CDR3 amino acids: CASDVRGQGGAFF. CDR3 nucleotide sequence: TGTGCCAGTGATGTTCGCGGACAGGGGGGAGCTTTCTTT. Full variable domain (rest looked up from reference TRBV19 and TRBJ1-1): DGGITQSPKYLFRKEGQNVTLSCEQNLNHDAMYWYRQDPGQGLRLIYYSQIVNDFQKGDIAEGYSVSREKKESFPLTVTSAQKNPTAFYLCASDVRGQGGAFFGQGTRLTVV.

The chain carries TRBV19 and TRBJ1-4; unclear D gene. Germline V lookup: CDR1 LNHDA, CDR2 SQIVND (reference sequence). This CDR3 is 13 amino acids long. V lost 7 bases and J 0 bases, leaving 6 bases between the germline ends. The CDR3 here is CASTSATNEKLFF. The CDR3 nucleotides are TGTGCCAGTACTAGTGCAACTAATGAAAAACTGTTTTTT.

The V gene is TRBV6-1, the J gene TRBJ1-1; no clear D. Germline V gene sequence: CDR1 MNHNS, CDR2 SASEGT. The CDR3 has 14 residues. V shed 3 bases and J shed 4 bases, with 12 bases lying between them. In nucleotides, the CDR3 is TGTGCCAGCAGTGATATGACGGAGGCCACTGAAGCTTTCTTT. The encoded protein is CASSDMTEATEAFF.

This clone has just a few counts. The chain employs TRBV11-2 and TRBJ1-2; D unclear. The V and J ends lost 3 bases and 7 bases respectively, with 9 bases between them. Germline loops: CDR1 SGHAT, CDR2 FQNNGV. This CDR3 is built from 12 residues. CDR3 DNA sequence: TGTGCCAGCAGCTTTATGACACGTGGCTACACCTTC. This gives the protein CASSFMTRGYTF.

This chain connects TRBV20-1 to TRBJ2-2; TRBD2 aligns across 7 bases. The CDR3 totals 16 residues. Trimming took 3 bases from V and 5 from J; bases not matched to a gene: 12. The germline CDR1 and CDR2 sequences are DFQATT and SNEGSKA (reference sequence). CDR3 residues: CSASYPGAGKTGELFF. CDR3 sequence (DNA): TGCAGTGCTAGTTATCCAGGAGCGGGAAAGACCGGGGAGCTGTTTTTT.

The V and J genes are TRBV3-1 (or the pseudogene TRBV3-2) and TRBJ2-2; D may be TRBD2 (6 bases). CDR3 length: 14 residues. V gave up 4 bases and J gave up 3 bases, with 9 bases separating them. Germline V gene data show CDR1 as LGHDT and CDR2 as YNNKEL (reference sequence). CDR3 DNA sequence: TGTGCCAGCAGCCCCGGGGACTACACCGGGGAGCTGTTTTTT. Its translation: CASSPGDYTGELFF.

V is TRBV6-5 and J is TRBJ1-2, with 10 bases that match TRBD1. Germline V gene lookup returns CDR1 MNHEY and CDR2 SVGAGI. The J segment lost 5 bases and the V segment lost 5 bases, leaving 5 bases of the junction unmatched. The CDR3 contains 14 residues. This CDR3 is CASSTDRGPYGYTF. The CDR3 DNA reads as TGTGCCAGCAGTACCGACAGGGGGCCATATGGCTACACCTTC.